This TCR beta chain is from a study of blood T cells in healthy people across ages. Study-wide points: The diversity estimates, figures obtained from one million T cells, were considered underestimates.

As for this clonotype: The antigen remains undetermined. One junction end does not reproduce the germline sequence, and a read error may be involved.

A second PCR of 7 to 11 cycles used a sample-barcoded 5' primer and a J-beta primer mix. Per-sample output comprised a minimum of 2.5 million paired-end reads containing CDR3. TCRdb passed the 5' RACE reads through MiXCR, listing each CDR3 protein once. Of about 1.6 million distinct CDR3 sequences listed, roughly 32% are singletons. This receptor was identified in a woman aged 30 to 39 in good health. The specimen sequenced was blood.

The CDR3 sequence is CTSSQGPGGYGKLFF. DNA of the CDR3: TGTACCAGCAGCCAAGGTCCAGGAGGGTACGGAAAACTGTTTTTT. The chain couples TRBV3-1 to TRBJ1-4; D gene uncertain. The germline V gene has CDR1 LGHDT and CDR2 YNNKEL (reference sequence). The CDR3 spans 15 residues.